This T cell receptor (beta chain) was observed in a study of cytomegalovirus exposure and HLA in healthy donors. The PCR ran on 60 Vbeta and 13 Jbeta primers. Profiled with immunoSEQ multiplex PCR; TCRdb holds only in-frame clones, not every one. The sample carries about 72,000 clones, around 82% recorded once. Remarks on this clone: Its antigen remains unknown.

V was shortened by 1 base and J by 1 base, with 5 bases between the two germline ends. CDR1 SQVTM and CDR2 ANQGSEA come from the germline V gene. The length of the CDR3 is 12 residues. Overall study findings and caveats: Most CMV-associated TCR beta chains appeared HLA-restricted in a later analysis. An observed cluster of highly shared sequence variants was recorded as a likely sequencing artifact. A missense DCLRE1C variant was associated with V- and J-gene trimming of TCR beta chains in a later analysis, and an independent cohort replicated the association.

At sampling all donors were nominally healthy, likely with unrecorded immune exposures. This clonotype was sampled from a man aged 35 to 55 in good health and CMV-seronegative. The rearrangement uses TRBV29-1 and TRBJ2-7; D unclear. Material for sequencing was PBMCs. CDR3 in DNA: TGCAGCGTTGAAGGCAGATCCTACGAGCAGTACTTC. Translated, it gives CSVEGRSYEQYF.